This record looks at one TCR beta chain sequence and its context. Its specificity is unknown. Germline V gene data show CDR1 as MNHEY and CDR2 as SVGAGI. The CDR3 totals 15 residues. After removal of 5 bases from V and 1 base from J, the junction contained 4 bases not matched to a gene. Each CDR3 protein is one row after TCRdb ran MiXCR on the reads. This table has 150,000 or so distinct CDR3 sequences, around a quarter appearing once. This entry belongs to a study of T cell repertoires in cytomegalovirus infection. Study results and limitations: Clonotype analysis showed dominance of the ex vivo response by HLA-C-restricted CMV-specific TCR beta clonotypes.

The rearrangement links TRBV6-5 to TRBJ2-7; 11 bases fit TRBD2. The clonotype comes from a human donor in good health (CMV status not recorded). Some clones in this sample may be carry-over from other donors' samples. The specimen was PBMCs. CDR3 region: CASSATSGSSYEQYF. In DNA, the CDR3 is TGTGCCAGCAGTGCCACTAGCGGGAGTTCCTACGAGCAGTACTTC.